The entry below gives a single T cell receptor beta chain sequence along with its context. This record belongs to a study of blood T cell repertoires in COVID-19. CDR1 is LNHDA and CDR2 is SQIVND in the germline V gene (reference sequence). V gave up 0 bases and J gave up 5 bases, with 11 bases separating them. This CDR3 is 14 amino acids long. Data came from immunoSEQ multiplex PCR; TCRdb stores just in-frame clones and leaves some out. Seen here are 250,000 or so clones, 87% observed once, and the top ten hold around 2.6%. This rearrangement joins TRBV19 to TRBJ2-7, with a weak D call TRBD1 (6 bases). Specimen: PBMCs or T cells enriched from blood (not recorded which). The sequence derives from a woman aged 25 to 39 with acute COVID-19. The chain's CDR3 is CASSIDGTQDEQYF. CDR3 bases: TGTGCCAGTAGTATAGACGGGACACAGGACGAGCAGTACTTC.